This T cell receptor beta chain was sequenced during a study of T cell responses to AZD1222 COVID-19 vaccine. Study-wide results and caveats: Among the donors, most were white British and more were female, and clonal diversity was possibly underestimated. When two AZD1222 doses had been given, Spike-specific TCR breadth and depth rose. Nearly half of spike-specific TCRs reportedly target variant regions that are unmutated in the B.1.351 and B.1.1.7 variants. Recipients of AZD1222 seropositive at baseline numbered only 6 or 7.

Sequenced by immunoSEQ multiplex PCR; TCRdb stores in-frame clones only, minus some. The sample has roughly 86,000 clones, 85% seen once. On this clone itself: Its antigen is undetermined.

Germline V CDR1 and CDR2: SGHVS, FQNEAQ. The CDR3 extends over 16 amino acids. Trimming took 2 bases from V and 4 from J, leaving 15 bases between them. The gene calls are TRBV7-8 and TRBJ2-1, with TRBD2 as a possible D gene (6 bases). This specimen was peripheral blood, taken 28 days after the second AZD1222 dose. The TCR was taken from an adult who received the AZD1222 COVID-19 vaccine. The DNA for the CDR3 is TGTGCCAGCAGCTTATCTCCGGGAGCGGATTACAATGAGCAGTTCTTC. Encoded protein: CASSLSPGADYNEQFF.